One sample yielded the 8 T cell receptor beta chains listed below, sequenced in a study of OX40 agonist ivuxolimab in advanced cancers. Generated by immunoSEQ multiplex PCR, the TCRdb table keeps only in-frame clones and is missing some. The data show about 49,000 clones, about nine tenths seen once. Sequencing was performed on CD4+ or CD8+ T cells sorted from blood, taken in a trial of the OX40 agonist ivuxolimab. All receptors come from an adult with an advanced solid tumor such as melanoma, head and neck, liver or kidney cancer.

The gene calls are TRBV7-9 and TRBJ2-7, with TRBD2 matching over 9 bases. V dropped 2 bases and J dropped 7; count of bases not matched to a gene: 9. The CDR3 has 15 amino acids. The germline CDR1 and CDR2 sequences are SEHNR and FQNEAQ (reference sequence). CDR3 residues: CASSLTAGGAWEQYF. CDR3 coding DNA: TGTGCCAGCAGCTTAACGGCGGGAGGGGCCTGGGAGCAGTACTTC.

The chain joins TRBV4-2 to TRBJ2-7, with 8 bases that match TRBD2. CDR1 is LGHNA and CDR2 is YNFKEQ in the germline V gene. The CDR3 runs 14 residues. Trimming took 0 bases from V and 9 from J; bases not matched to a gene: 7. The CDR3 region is CASSQDYYAGGQYF. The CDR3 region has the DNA TGTGCCAGCAGCCAAGATTATTACGCGGGAGGGCAGTACTTC.

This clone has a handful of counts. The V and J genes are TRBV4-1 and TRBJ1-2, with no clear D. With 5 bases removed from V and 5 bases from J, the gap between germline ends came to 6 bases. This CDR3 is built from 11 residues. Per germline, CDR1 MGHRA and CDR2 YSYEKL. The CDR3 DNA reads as TGCGCCAGCAGCTCCCCGTATGGCTACACCTTC. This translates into CASSSPYGYTF.

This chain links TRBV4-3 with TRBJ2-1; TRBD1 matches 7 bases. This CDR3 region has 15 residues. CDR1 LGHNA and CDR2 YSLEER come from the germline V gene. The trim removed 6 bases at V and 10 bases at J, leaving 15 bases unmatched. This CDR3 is CASSYRGLSSGEQFF. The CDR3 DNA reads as TGCGCCAGCAGTTACAGGGGTCTTTCCTCGGGCGAGCAGTTCTTC.

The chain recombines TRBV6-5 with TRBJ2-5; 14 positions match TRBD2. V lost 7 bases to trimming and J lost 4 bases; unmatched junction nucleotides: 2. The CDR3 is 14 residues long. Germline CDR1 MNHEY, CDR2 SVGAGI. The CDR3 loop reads CASKGLAGGETQYF. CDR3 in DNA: TGTGCCAGCAAAGGACTAGCGGGAGGAGAGACCCAGTACTTC.

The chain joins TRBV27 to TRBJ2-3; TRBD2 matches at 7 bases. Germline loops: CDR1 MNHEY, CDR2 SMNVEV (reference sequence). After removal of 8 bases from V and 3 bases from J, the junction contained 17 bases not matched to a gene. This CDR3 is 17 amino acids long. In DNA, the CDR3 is TGTGCCAGCCAGCGTTATACTAGCGTCAGTAGGACAGATACGCAGTATTTT. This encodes CASQRYTSVSRTDTQYF.

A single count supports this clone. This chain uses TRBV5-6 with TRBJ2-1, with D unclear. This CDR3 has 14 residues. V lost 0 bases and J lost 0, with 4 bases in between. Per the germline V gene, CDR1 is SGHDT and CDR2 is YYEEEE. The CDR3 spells CASSLGGSYNEQFF. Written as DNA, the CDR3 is TGTGCCAGCAGCTTGGGGGGCTCCTACAATGAGCAGTTCTTC.

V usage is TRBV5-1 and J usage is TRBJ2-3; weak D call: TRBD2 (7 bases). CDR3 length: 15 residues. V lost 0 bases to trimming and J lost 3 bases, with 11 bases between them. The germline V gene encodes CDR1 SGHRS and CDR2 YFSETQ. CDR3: CASSLEGRGTDTQYF. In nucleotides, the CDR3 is TGCGCCAGCAGCTTGGAAGGGAGGGGGACAGATACGCAGTATTTT.